This T cell receptor (beta chain) was recorded in a study of blood T cells in healthy people across ages. CDR3 size: 10 residues. CDR1 and CDR2 from the germline V gene are SNHLY and FYNNEI. Trimming left V 8 bases short and J 7 bases short, with 8 bases between. In this sample, this clonotype turned up a few times. The use of a sample-barcoded 5' primer and a J-beta primer mix characterized a second PCR of about 7 to 12 cycles. Unique molecular identifiers of 12 random nucleotides labeled each cDNA. TCRdb analysed the 5' RACE reads with MiXCR anew, one entry per CDR3 protein. Among 1.5 million to 2 million distinct CDR3 sequences, roughly two fifths were seen once, and the ten largest hold 20% to 25%.

The specimen was blood. The chain uses TRBV2 and TRBJ1-2; D might be TRBD1 (5 bases). The clonotype originates from a human donor in good health. The CDR3 DNA reads as TGTGCCAGCGGGACGCGTGGCTACACCTTC. This codes for CASGTRGYTF.